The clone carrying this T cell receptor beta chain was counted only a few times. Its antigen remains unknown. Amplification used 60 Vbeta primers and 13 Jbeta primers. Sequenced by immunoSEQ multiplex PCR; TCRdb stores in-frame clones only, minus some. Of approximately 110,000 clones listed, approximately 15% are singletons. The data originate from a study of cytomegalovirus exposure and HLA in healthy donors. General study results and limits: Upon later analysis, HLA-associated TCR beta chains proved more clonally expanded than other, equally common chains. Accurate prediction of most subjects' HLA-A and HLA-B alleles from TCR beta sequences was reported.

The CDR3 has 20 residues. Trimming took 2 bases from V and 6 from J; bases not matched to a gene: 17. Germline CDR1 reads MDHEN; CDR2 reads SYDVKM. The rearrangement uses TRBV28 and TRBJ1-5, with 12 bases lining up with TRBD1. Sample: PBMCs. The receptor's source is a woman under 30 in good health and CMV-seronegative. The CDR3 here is CASSLPGGAGTGGVVQPQHF. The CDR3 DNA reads TGTGCCAGCAGTTTACCCGGGGGGGCCGGGACAGGGGGCGTAGTTCAGCCCCAGCATTTT. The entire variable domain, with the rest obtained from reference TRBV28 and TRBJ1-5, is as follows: DVKVTQSSRYLVKRTGEKVFLECVQDMDHENMFWYRQDPGLGLRLIYFSYDVKMKEKGDIPEGYSVSREKKERFSLILESASTNQTSMYLCASSLPGGAGTGGVVQPQHFGDGTRLSIL.